The clone carrying this T cell receptor beta chain was recorded a few times. The data originate from a study of sequential checkpoint blockade in melanoma. About the study: Arm A got nivolumab then ipilimumab; arm B the reverse, 1:1.

The V and J ends lost 0 bases and 3 bases respectively, with 12 bases between them. This CDR3 has 15 residues. CDR1 and CDR2 (germline): SNHLY, FYNNEI. This sample's treatment: randomized to nivolumab then ipilimumab (arm A) or the reverse (arm B). DNA-damaging chemotherapy had not been given to any patient beforehand. From thawed PBMCs, live CD3+CD8+ cells negative for CD19 and CD56 were sorted. Here immunoSEQ multiplex PCR was the method, and the copy in TCRdb shows in-frame clones only, minus some. This table has 6,600 or so clones, approximately 50% appearing once. The specimen was CD8+ T cells sorted from blood (inferred from file names), collected from a patient given nivolumab and ipilimumab in sequence. The chain has TRBV2 and TRBJ2-7; possible D gene TRBD1, 7 bases. This TCR derives from a human donor with melanoma. The CDR3 sequence is CASSEAGQGGYEQYF. The CDR3 coding sequence is TGTGCCAGCAGTGAAGCGGGCCAGGGGGGCTACGAGCAGTACTTC. Drawing the rest from reference TRBV2 and TRBJ2-7, the complete variable domain is EPEVTQTPSHQVTQMGQEVILRCVPISNHLYFYWYRQILGQKVEFLVSFYNNEISEKSEIFDDQFSVERPDGSNFTLKIRSTKLEDSAMYFCASSEAGQGGYEQYFGPGTRLTVT.